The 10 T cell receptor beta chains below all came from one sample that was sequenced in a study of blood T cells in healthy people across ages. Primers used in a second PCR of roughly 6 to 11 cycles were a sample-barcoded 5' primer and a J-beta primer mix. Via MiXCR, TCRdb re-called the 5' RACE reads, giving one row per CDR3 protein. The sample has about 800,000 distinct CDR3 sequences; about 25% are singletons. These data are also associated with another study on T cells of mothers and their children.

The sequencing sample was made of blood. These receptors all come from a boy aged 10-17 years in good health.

The CDR3, as DNA: TGCGCCAGCAGCTATTCGACTGGGTTGGGGGAAAAACTGTTTTTT. Encoded protein: CASSYSTGLGEKLFF. J is TRBJ1-4 and V is TRBV5-1; D gene unclear. This CDR3 spans 15 amino acids. Germline assignment: CDR1 SGHRS and CDR2 YFSETQ. Deletions cut 3 bases from V and 8 bases from J, with 17 bases between. Full variable domain (outside the CDR3, taken from reference TRBV5-1 and TRBJ1-4): KAGVTQTPRYLIKTRGQQVTLSCSPISGHRSVSWYQQTPGQGLQFLFEYFSETQRNKGNFPGRFSGRQFSNSRSEMNVSTLELGDSALYLCASSYSTGLGEKLFFGSGTQLSVL.

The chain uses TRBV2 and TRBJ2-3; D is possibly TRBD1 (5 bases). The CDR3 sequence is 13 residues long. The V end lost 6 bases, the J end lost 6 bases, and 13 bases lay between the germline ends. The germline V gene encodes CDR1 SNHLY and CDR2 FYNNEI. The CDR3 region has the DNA TGTGCCAGCAGAATCCGACAGACCGATACGCAGTATTTT. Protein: CASRIRQTDTQYF.

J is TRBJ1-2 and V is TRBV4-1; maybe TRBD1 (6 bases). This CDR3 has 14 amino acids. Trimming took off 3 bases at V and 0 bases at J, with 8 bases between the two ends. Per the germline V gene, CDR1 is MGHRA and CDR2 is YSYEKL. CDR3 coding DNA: TGCGCCAGCAGCCAGTGGACAGCTAACTATGGCTACACCTTC. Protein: CASSQWTANYGYTF.

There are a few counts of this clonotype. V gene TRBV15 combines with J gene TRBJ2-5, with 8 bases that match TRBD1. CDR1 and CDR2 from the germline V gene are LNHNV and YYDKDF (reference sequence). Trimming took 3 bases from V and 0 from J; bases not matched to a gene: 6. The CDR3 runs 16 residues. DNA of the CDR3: TGTGCCACCAGCAGGGGACAGGAGGGGTACCAAGAGACCCAGTACTTC. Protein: CATSRGQEGYQETQYF.

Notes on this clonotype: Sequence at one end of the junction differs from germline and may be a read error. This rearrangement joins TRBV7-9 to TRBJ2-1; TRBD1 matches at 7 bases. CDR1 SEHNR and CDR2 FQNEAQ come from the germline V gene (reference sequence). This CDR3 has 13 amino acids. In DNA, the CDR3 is TGTGCCAGCAGCTTAACAGGGGTCAACGAGCAGTACTTT. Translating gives CASSLTGVNEQYF.

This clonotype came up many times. CDR3 DNA: TGTGCCAGCAGCATGATCGACAGGGACACCGGGGAGCTGTTTTTT. This sequence encodes CASSMIDRDTGELFF. The rearrangement links TRBV28 to TRBJ2-2; 7 nucleotides match TRBD1. The CDR3 is 15 residues long. Losses at the gene ends were 6 bases for V and 3 bases for J; bases not matched to a gene: 7. Looked up from germline, CDR1 is MDHEN and CDR2 is SYDVKM.

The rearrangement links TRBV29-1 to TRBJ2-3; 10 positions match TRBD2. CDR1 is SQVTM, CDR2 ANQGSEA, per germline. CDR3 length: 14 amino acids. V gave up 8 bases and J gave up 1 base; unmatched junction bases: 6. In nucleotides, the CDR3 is TGCAGCTTTTGCCTAGCGGGGGGCACAGATACGCAGTATTTT. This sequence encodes CSFCLAGGTDTQYF.

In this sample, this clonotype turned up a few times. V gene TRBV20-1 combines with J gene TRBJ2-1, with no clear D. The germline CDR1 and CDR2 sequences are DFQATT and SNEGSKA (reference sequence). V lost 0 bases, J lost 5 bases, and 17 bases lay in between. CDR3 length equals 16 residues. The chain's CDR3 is CSARDRIKGPNNEQFF. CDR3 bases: TGCAGTGCTAGAGATCGTATCAAGGGCCCCAACAATGAGCAGTTCTTC.

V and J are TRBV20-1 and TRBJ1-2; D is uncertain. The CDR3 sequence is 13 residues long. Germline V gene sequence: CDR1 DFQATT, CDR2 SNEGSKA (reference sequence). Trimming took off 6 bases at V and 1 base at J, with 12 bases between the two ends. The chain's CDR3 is CSATPLNNYGYTF. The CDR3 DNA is TGCAGTGCAACACCGCTCAATAACTATGGCTACACCTTC.

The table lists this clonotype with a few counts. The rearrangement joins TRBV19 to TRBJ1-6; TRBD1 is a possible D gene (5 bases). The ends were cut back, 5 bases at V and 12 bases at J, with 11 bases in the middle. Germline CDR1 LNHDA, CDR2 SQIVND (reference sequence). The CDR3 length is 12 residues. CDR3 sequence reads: CASSFRDLPLHF. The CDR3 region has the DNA TGTGCCAGTAGTTTCCGGGACCTACCCCTCCACTTT.